This T cell receptor (beta chain) is from a study of T cells in narcolepsy. Turning to the study itself: Enrolled donors included narcolepsy type 1 or type 2 patients and healthy controls. General study results and limits: Blood of same and different patients, but not healthy controls, reportedly held recurring autoreactive clonotypes. Same-patient CSF and blood CD4+ T cell clonotypes included HCRT-specific and TRIB2-specific autoreactive ones. No autoreactive T cell clone sequences appeared in some memory CD4+ repertoires.

On this clone: The target antigen is unknown.

Trimming shortened V by 7 bases and J by 2 bases, and 13 bases separated the two germline ends. The CDR3 spans 14 residues. Germline lookup yields CDR1 MGHDK and CDR2 SYGVNS. The assay was immunoSEQ multiplex PCR, and TCRdb's table has in-frame clones only and misses some. The table includes 32,000 or so clones, under 85% detected once. The chain is built from TRBV25-1 and TRBJ2-3; D might be TRBD1 (6 bases). Material for sequencing was CD45RA- memory CD4+ T cells from PBMCs. The receptor comes from a human donor with narcolepsy. The CDR3 nucleotides read TGTGCCAGCACCCCGGGACAACACACAGATACGCAGTATTTT. Residues: CASTPGQHTDTQYF. Full variable domain (remainder filled in from reference TRBV25-1 and TRBJ2-3): EADIYQTPRYLVIGTGKKITLECSQTMGHDKMYWYQQDPGMELHLIHYSYGVNSTEKGDLSSESTVSRIRTEHFPLTLESARPSHTSQYLCASTPGQHTDTQYFGPGTRLTVL.